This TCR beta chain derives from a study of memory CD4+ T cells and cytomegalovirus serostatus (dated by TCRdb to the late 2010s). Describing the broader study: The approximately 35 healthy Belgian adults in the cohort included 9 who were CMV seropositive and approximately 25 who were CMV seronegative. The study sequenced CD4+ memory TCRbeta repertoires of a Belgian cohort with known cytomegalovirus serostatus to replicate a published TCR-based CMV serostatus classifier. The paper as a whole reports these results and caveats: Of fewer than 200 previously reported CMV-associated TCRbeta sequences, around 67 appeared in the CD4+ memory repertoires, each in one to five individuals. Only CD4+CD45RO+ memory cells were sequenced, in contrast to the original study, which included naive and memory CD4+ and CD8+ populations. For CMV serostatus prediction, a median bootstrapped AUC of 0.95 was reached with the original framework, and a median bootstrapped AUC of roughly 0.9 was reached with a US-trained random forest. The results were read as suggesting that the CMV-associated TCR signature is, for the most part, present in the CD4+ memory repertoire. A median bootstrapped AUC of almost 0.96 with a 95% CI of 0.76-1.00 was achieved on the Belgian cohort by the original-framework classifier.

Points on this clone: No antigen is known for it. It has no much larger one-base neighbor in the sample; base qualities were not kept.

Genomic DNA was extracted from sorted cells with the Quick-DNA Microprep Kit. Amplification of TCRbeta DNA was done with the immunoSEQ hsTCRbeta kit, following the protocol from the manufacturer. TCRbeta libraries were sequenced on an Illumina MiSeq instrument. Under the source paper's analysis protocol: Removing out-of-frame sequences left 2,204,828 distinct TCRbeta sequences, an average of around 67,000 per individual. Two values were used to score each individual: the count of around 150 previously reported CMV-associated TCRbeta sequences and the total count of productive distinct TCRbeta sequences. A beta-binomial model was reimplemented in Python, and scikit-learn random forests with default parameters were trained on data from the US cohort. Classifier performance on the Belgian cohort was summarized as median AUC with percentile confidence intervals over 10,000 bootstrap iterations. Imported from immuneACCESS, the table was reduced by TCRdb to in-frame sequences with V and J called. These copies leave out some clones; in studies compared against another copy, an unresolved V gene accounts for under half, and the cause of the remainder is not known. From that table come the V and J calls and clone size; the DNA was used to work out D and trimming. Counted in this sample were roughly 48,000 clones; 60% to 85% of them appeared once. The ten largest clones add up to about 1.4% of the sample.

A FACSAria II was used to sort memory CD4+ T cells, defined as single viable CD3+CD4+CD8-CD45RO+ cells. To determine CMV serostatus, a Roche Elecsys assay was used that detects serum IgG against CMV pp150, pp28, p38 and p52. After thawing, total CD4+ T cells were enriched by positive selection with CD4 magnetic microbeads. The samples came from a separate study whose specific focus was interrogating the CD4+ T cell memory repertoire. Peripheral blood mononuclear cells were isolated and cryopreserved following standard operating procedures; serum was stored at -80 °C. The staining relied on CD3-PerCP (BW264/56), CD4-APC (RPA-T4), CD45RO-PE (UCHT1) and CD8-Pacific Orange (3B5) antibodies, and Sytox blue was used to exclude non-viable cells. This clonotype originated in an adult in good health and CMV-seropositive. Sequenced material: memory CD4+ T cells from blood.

The DNA sequence is TGCAGCGTTGTCGGCTTACAACGCACAGATACGCAGTATTTT. It translates to CSVVGLQRTDTQYF. The chain joins TRBV29-1 to TRBJ2-3; the D gene remains uncertain. The CDR1 and CDR2 encoded by the germline V gene are SQVTM and ANQGSEA. The junction shows trimming of 4 bases on V and 1 base on J, plus 12 bases between the germline ends. Spanning cysteine to phenylalanine, the CDR3 consists of 14 amino acids. CDR3 DNA only is kept here, 42 bases in frame from base 1.